These 14 T cell receptor beta chains share one sample of origin, sequenced in a study of control samples from healthy donors and cancer patients. Only in-frame clones appear in the TCRdb table, and some are missing; sequencing was by immunoSEQ multiplex PCR. The sample consists of 170,000 or so clones, approximately 94% of them appearing once. The sample taken for sequencing was blood. The receptor source for this set is a woman younger than 35 in good health.

This chain joins TRBV4-3 and TRBJ2-7; weak D call: TRBD1 (5 bases). CDR3 length: 12 amino acids. Germline lookup yields CDR1 LGHNA and CDR2 YSLEER. The V end was cut by 1 base, the J end by 7 bases, with 8 bases between. This CDR3 is CASSQGAGEQYF. The CDR3 DNA sequence: TGCGCCAGCAGCCAAGGGGCAGGGGAGCAGTACTTC.

This chain connects TRBV2 to TRBJ2-5; a possible D gene is TRBD2 (5 bases). The CDR3 is 11 residues long. CDR1 is SNHLY and CDR2 is FYNNEI in the germline V gene. Trimming removed 7 bases at V and 5 bases at J, with 8 bases between. The CDR3 protein is CASKREETQYF. The CDR3 DNA sequence: TGTGCCAGCAAGAGGGAGGAGACCCAGTACTTC.

CDR3 sequence (DNA): TGTGCCAGTAGTACCTCGCGGGGGAGAGACTCACCCCTCCACTTT. Translated, it gives CASSTSRGRDSPLHF. The chain links TRBV19 to TRBJ1-6; possible D gene TRBD1, 5 bases. The V gene's germline CDR1 is LNHDA and CDR2 SQIVND (reference sequence). V was shortened by 4 bases and J by 10 bases, with 17 bases between the two germline ends. This CDR3 has 15 residues.

The chain joins TRBV4-1 to TRBJ2-1; the D call may be TRBD1 or TRBD2 (5 bases each). CDR3 length equals 14 residues. Germline-derived CDR1 and CDR2 are MGHRA and YSYEKL. V shed 1 base and J shed 8 bases, with 12 bases lying between them. The CDR3 region is CASSQASVGDEQFF. Written as DNA, the CDR3 is TGCGCCAGCAGCCAAGCGTCGGTGGGGGATGAGCAGTTCTTC.

This clone was seen just once. The CDR3 sequence is CASSEGVAEAFF. Written as DNA, the CDR3 is TGTGCCAGCAGTGAAGGAGTTGCTGAAGCTTTCTTT. The chain recombines TRBV2 with TRBJ1-1; D not resolved. The V gene's germline CDR1 is SNHLY and CDR2 FYNNEI. V dropped 1 base and J dropped 6 bases, with 6 bases sitting between them. The CDR3 length is 12 residues. Drawing the rest from reference TRBV2 and TRBJ1-1, the complete variable domain is EPEVTQTPSHQVTQMGQEVILRCVPISNHLYFYWYRQILGQKVEFLVSFYNNEISEKSEIFDDQFSVERPDGSNFTLKIRSTKLEDSAMYFCASSEGVAEAFFGQGTRLTVV.

The chain links TRBV11-2 to TRBJ1-4; D might be TRBD1 (5 bases). Germline CDR1 is SGHAT and CDR2 is FQNNGV. V shed 4 bases and J shed 0 bases, with 12 bases lying between them. The CDR3 loop spans 16 amino acids. CDR3 amino acids: CASSSWGSSTNEKLFF. In nucleotides, the CDR3 is TGTGCCAGCAGCTCTTGGGGGAGTTCAACTAATGAAAAACTGTTTTTT.

This chain joins TRBV11-2 and TRBJ1-4; D gene unclear. The length of the CDR3 is 12 residues. The ends were cut back, 3 bases at V and 3 bases at J, with 2 bases in the middle. Germline loops: CDR1 SGHAT, CDR2 FQNNGV. The CDR3: CASSFPNEKLFF. In nucleotides, the CDR3 is TGTGCCAGCAGCTTCCCTAATGAAAAACTGTTTTTT.

Turning to this clone: This same CDR3 is encoded by further DNA sequences in the sample. V gene TRBV11-2 combines with J gene TRBJ2-1, with 8 bases fitting TRBD1. The CDR3 loop spans 16 amino acids. Germline trimming cut 5 bases from V and 6 bases from J; bases unmatched to any gene: 12. Per germline, CDR1 SGHAT and CDR2 FQNNGV. In DNA form, the CDR3 reads TGTGCCAGCAGCGCACACCAGGGGGCGCGAATCAATGAGCAGTTCTTC. Translating it yields CASSAHQGARINEQFF. The complete variable domain, with remaining parts taken from reference TRBV11-2 and TRBJ2-1, reads EAGVAQSPRYKIIEKRQSVAFWCNPISGHATLYWYQQILGQGPKLLIQFQNNGVVDDSQLPKDRFSAERLKGVDSTLKIQPAKLEDSAVYLCASSAHQGARINEQFFGPGTRLTVL.

The chain employs TRBV5-8 and TRBJ1-1; D not certain. CDR3 length: 16 amino acids. Germline V gene sequence: CDR1 SGHTS, CDR2 YDEGEE. V shed 3 bases and J shed 0 bases, with 15 bases lying between them. The DNA of the CDR3 is TGTGCCAGCAGCTCTGGAGAGGGCTACTTGAACACTGAAGCTTTCTTT. This gives the protein CASSSGEGYLNTEAFF.

Note on this clone: The same CDR3 can be traced to other DNA sequences in this sample. The chain couples TRBV7-2 to TRBJ1-3; D is unclear. Deletions cut 0 bases from V and 0 bases from J, with 6 bases between. The germline V gene has CDR1 SGHTA and CDR2 FQGNSA. The CDR3 is made up of 15 amino acids. The CDR3 reads CASSLAGGSGNTIYF. Written as DNA, the CDR3 is TGTGCCAGCAGCTTAGCAGGTGGCTCTGGAAACACCATATATTTT.

V is TRBV7-8 and J is TRBJ1-1; TRBD1 agrees at 8 bases. V lost 0 bases and J lost 4; bases outside the gene matches: 7. CDR1 SGHVS and CDR2 FQNEAQ come from the germline V gene. The CDR3 loop spans 16 amino acids. The CDR3 nucleotides are TGTGCCAGCAGCTTAGCTCGGGACAGGTGGGGCACTGAAGCTTTCTTT. It yields the protein CASSLARDRWGTEAFF. The full variable domain, its missing parts supplied by reference TRBV7-8 and TRBJ1-1, is GAGVSQSPRYKVAKRGQDVALRCDPISGHVSLFWYQQALGQGPEFLTYFQNEAQLDKSGLPSDRFFAERPEGSVSTLKIQRTQQEDSAVYLCASSLARDRWGTEAFFGQGTRLTVV.

The rearrangement uses TRBV27 and TRBJ2-7, with 14 positions matching TRBD2. Germline-derived CDR1 and CDR2 are MNHEY and SMNVEV (reference sequence). The junction had 3 bases not matched to a gene; V was cut back by 2 bases and J by 3 bases. The CDR3 runs 16 residues. Here the CDR3 reads CASSLQGLAGVYEQYF. CDR3 in DNA: TGTGCCAGCAGTTTACAGGGACTAGCGGGAGTCTACGAGCAGTACTTC.

This clone was picked up one time. The chain has TRBV10-3 and TRBJ2-3; D unclear. V lost 11 bases and J 0 bases, leaving 12 bases between the germline ends. The germline CDR1 and CDR2 sequences are ENHRY and SYGVKD. The length of the CDR3 is 13 residues. The CDR3 coding sequence is TGTGCCCTCTACAGTACTAGCACAGATACGCAGTATTTT. This encodes CALYSTSTDTQYF.

The chain carries TRBV2 and TRBJ2-3; D perhaps matches TRBD2 (6 bases). The CDR3 contains 16 residues. Germline V gene data show CDR1 as SNHLY and CDR2 as FYNNEI. The V gene lost 4 bases and the J gene lost 2 bases, with 16 bases spanning the gap. The CDR3 is CASSGQASAITDTQYF. DNA for the CDR3: TGTGCCAGCAGTGGGCAGGCTAGCGCGATCACAGATACGCAGTATTTT.